This TCR beta chain was identified during a study of T cells in Graves' hyperthyroidism and ophthalmopathy. This CDR3 spans 14 amino acids. V lost 6 bases to trimming and J lost 6 bases; unmatched junction nucleotides: 6. Germline V gene sequence: CDR1 SNHLY, CDR2 FYNNEI. This clonotype came up once. RNA transcripts yielded amplified TCR beta CDR3 regions. First-round RT-PCR of the TCR CDR3 relied on the HTBI primer set. TCRdb re-derived calls from the multiplex PCR reads in MiXCR, one entry per CDR3 protein. The sample includes a few hundred thousand distinct CDR3 sequences, 15% to 19% of them seen just once.

The clonotype comes from a woman younger than 45 with Graves' hyperthyroidism. The V and J genes are TRBV2 and TRBJ1-1; TRBD1 matches 11 bases. Sequenced sample: blood. CDR3 nucleotides: TGTGCCAGCAGGGACAGGGGGCGCGTCCCTGAAGCTTTCTTT. Translation gives CASRDRGRVPEAFF.